The 21 T cell receptor beta chains listed next were all sequenced from one sample in a study of blood T cell repertoires in COVID-19. Assay: immunoSEQ multiplex PCR; the TCRdb copy retains only in-frame clones and omits some. The sample has roughly 100,000 clones, over 75% seen once; the top ten hold roughly 13%. Sequenced sample: peripheral blood. These receptors were taken from a human donor in a cohort sampled during active or convalescent COVID-19.

This clone was detected once. The J gene is TRBJ1-1, the V gene TRBV9, with D possibly matching TRBD1 (5 bases). V was clipped by 0 bases and J by 1 base, with 7 bases between them. CDR1 is SGDLS, CDR2 YYNGEE, per germline. This CDR3 has 14 amino acids. This CDR3 is CASSVGGANTEAFF. The CDR3 coding sequence is TGTGCCAGCAGCGTAGGCGGGGCGAACACTGAAGCTTTCTTT.

J is TRBJ1-6 and V is TRBV5-4, with 10 nucleotides matching TRBD1. From germline, CDR1 is SGHNT and CDR2 YYREEE (reference sequence). CDR3 length equals 14 residues. Losses at the gene ends were 3 bases for V and 9 bases for J; bases not matched to a gene: 3. This chain's CDR3 is CASSYRDRGSPLHF. As DNA, the CDR3 is TGTGCCAGCAGCTACCGGGACAGGGGTTCACCCCTCCACTTT.

In its sample, this clone was seen once. The chain couples TRBV2 to TRBJ1-5; TRBD1 matches at 7 bases. The CDR3 length is 17 residues. The V segment lost 0 bases and the J segment 4 bases; nucleotides outside the gene matches: 9. CDR1 is SNHLY and CDR2 is FYNNEI in the germline V gene. CDR3: CASSEAWGQIRNQPQHF. The CDR3 nucleotides read TGTGCCAGCAGTGAAGCGTGGGGACAGATCAGGAATCAGCCCCAGCATTTT.

V is TRBV24-1 and J is TRBJ2-7; 10 nucleotides line up with TRBD1. Germline lookup yields CDR1 KGHDR and CDR2 SFDVKD. With 3 bases clipped from V and 0 bases from J, the junction kept 7 bases outside the gene matches. The CDR3 has 17 amino acids. CDR3 in DNA: TGTGCCACCAGTGATGCCGGACAGGGGGTAAGCTCCTACGAGCAGTACTTC. Amino acid sequence: CATSDAGQGVSSYEQYF.

V is TRBV18 and J is TRBJ2-7, with 8 bases matching TRBD2. Trimming at V came to 6 bases and at J to 1 base, leaving 8 bases not matched to a gene. The CDR3 spans 15 residues. Germline CDR1 is KGHSH and CDR2 is LQKENI. DNA for the CDR3: TGTGCCAGCTCCGGGGGTAGCGGGGCGTCCTACGAGCAGTACTTC. Protein: CASSGGSGASYEQYF.

The rearrangement links TRBV9 to TRBJ2-7; 11 bases map to TRBD2. Germline CDR1 SGDLS, CDR2 YYNGEE. CDR3 length: 18 amino acids. V lost 4 bases and J lost 0; bases outside the gene matches: 12. This chain's CDR3 is CASSPAGIAGGVSYEQYF. The CDR3 coding sequence is TGTGCCAGCAGCCCGGCAGGGATAGCGGGGGGGGTCTCCTACGAGCAGTACTTC.

The chain joins TRBV10-3 to TRBJ2-3, with 7 bases aligning to TRBD2. In germline, CDR1 is ENHRY, CDR2 SYGVKD. J lost 2 bases, V lost 2 bases, and 7 bases had no gene match. This CDR3 region has 16 residues. The CDR3 sequence is CAISETSVFFTDTQYF. The CDR3 nucleotides read TGTGCCATCAGTGAGACTAGCGTCTTCTTCACAGATACGCAGTATTTT.

The chain carries TRBV7-2 and TRBJ1-2; 12 bases match TRBD1. V lost 6 bases and J lost 8; bases outside the gene matches: 13. The germline V gene encodes CDR1 SGHTA and CDR2 FQGNSA. This CDR3 has 16 residues. The CDR3 DNA follows: TGTGCCAGCAGGTTTGGGGACAGGGGGCGTAGGAGCGGCTACACCTTC. It yields the protein CASRFGDRGRRSGYTF. The full variable domain, rest sourced from reference TRBV7-2 and TRBJ1-2, is GAGVSQSPSNKVTEKGKDVELRCDPISGHTALYWYRQSLGQGLEFLIYFQGNSAPDKSGLPSDRFSAERTGGSVSTLTIQRTQQEDSAVYLCASRFGDRGRRSGYTFGSGTRLTVV.

This clone was seen only once. The chain couples TRBV28 to TRBJ1-2; 12 nucleotides line up with TRBD1. CDR3 size: 14 residues. V was clipped by 5 bases and J by 7 bases; unmatched bases: 5. Germline lookup yields CDR1 MDHEN and CDR2 SYDVKM. The DNA of the CDR3 is TGTGCCAGCAGTCTGGGACAGGGGGCGTTTGGCTACACCTTC. Protein sequence: CASSLGQGAFGYTF.

V gene TRBV4-1 combines with J gene TRBJ1-1; the D gene is possibly TRBD1 (5 bases). Trimming cost V 1 base and J 6 bases, with 12 bases left between them. This CDR3 contains 14 residues. Per germline, CDR1 MGHRA and CDR2 YSYEKL. The CDR3: CASSQGTPRAEAFF. CDR3 in DNA: TGCGCCAGCAGCCAAGGGACCCCCAGGGCTGAAGCTTTCTTT.

There are a few counts of this clone. The chain recombines TRBV30 with TRBJ1-2; D is uncertain. The length of the CDR3 is 12 residues. Germline loops: CDR1 GTSNPN, CDR2 SVGIG (reference sequence). Trimming left V 1 base short and J 4 bases short, with 7 bases between. This CDR3 reads CAWSARPYGYTF. CDR3 nucleotides: TGTGCCTGGAGTGCGCGGCCCTATGGCTACACCTTC.

The CDR3 sequence is CASSPRVRTSHEQYF. The CDR3 DNA sequence: TGTGCCAGCAGTCCTAGAGTACGGACAAGCCACGAGCAGTACTTC. The chain couples TRBV7-9 to TRBJ2-7; possible D gene TRBD1, 5 bases. The length of the CDR3 is 15 residues. The V gene's germline CDR1 is SEHNR and CDR2 FQNEAQ (reference sequence). V lost 6 bases, J lost 5 bases, and 20 bases lay in between.

The chain employs TRBV6-5 and TRBJ1-1; maybe TRBD1 (5 bases). The CDR3 loop spans 14 amino acids. The V and J ends lost 5 bases and 6 bases respectively, with 16 bases between them. From germline, CDR1 is MNHEY and CDR2 SVGAGI. As DNA, the CDR3 is TGTGCCAGCAGTAATACTCTCAGGGTTTCTGAAGCTTTCTTT. Translated, it gives CASSNTLRVSEAFF.

The V call is TRBV19, the J call TRBJ2-1; the D gene is possibly TRBD2 (6 bases). The CDR3 totals 16 residues. Trimming took 1 base from V and 5 from J, leaving 15 bases between them. The germline gives CDR1 LNHDA, CDR2 SQIVND (reference sequence). CDR3 sequence: CASSIGGTALNNEQFF. CDR3 coding DNA: TGTGCCAGTAGTATAGGCGGGACTGCCCTCAACAATGAGCAGTTCTTC.

The chain uses TRBV6-5 and TRBJ2-5; tentative D call: TRBD1 (5 bases). There are 14 residues in the CDR3. From germline, CDR1 is MNHEY and CDR2 SVGAGI. Between the trimmed V and J ends, which lost 4 bases and 5 bases, there was a span of 14 bases. DNA for the CDR3: TGTGCCAGCAGTTTCCGGACATTTCCGGAGACCCAGTACTTC. It codes for CASSFRTFPETQYF.

The chain recombines TRBV5-1 with TRBJ1-1, with D hard to call. The V gene's germline CDR1 is SGHRS and CDR2 YFSETQ. The length of the CDR3 is 12 residues. Trimming removed 2 bases at V and 11 bases at J, with 13 bases between. The CDR3 DNA is TGCGCCAGCAGCTTCAAGGGAGTGGAGGCTTTCTTT. Protein product: CASSFKGVEAFF.

The genes are TRBV29-1 and TRBJ2-2; possibly TRBD1 for D (6 bases). V was trimmed by 5 bases and J by 2 bases, leaving 12 bases between them. CDR1 and CDR2 (germline): SQVTM, ANQGSEA. The CDR3 totals 14 residues. The CDR3 nucleotides read TGCAGCGTTCGCTCAGGGGTCAACACCGGGGAGCTGTTTTTT. Amino acids: CSVRSGVNTGELFF.

The J gene is TRBJ1-6, the V gene TRBV19; 11 nucleotides line up with TRBD1. This CDR3 contains 17 residues. V was clipped by 6 bases and J by 8 bases; unmatched bases: 12. Looked up from germline, CDR1 is LNHDA and CDR2 is SQIVND (reference sequence). For the CDR3, the DNA is TGTGCCAGTAGAGCTAAATTCGGGACAGGGGGACATTCACCCCTCCACTTT. This encodes CASRAKFGTGGHSPLHF.

Of note for this clone: Other DNA sequences in the same sample also yield this CDR3. The CDR3 loop is CASSLDRDYGYTF. CDR3 bases: TGTGCCAGCAGCCTGGACAGGGATTATGGCTACACCTTC. The chain joins TRBV2 to TRBJ1-2; 8 bases line up with TRBD1. This CDR3 is 13 amino acids long. V was pared by 6 bases and J by 5 bases, with 5 bases of the junction left unmatched. Germline lookup yields CDR1 SNHLY and CDR2 FYNNEI.

The rearrangement joins TRBV19 to TRBJ2-7, with D possibly matching TRBD1 (5 bases). The CDR3 is 14 amino acids. Germline assignment: CDR1 LNHDA and CDR2 SQIVND (reference sequence). Deletions cut 5 bases from V and 1 base from J, with 12 bases between. DNA for the CDR3: TGTGCCAGTAGTTCCCAGGGTCCATCCTACGAGCAGTACTTC. It specifies CASSSQGPSYEQYF.

The V call is TRBV19, the J call TRBJ1-5; D is possibly TRBD1 (5 bases). Germline V gives CDR1 LNHDA, CDR2 SQIVND (reference sequence). V dropped 3 bases and J dropped 6 bases, with 15 bases sitting between them. CDR3 length equals 15 residues. The CDR3 region is CASSMLTAFFQPQHF. DNA of the CDR3: TGTGCCAGTAGTATGTTGACAGCCTTTTTTCAGCCCCAGCATTTT.